Ten or more counts support the clone carrying this T cell receptor (beta chain). Its antigen is not identified. Patients chosen for sequencing had CD8+CD57+ cells that had expanded, as shown by flow cytometry. These data belong to a study of CD8+CD57+ T cells in acquired aplastic anemia. Study details: Quantities of DNA derived from sorted CD4+ and CD8+ cells averaged approximately 3.3 ug. Regarding the study as a whole: Both patients and controls carried the same twenty-nine CD8+ CDR3 sequences.

CDR3 and TCR beta VDJ profiling relied on genomic DNA as the template. A single record per CDR3 protein comes from TCRdb applying MiXCR to the reads. The sample has around 200,000 distinct CDR3 sequences, almost 50% seen once; the top ten hold 10% to 15%. Sequenced sample: sorted CD4+, CD8+, or CD8+CD57+ T cells (not recorded which) from PBMCs. The origin of this receptor is a human donor with aplastic anemia.

The CDR3 nucleotides read TGCAGCGTTGACCCAGGACATACTAACTATGGCTACACCTTC. Protein product: CSVDPGHTNYGYTF. The chain employs TRBV29-1 and TRBJ1-2; weak D call: TRBD1 (5 bases). V lost 3 bases to trimming and J lost 0 bases, with 11 bases between them. Germline CDR1 SQVTM, CDR2 ANQGSEA. This CDR3 is built from 14 residues.